This T cell receptor (beta chain) originates from a study of blood T cells in healthy people across ages. The CDR3 length is 15 residues. Germline V CDR1 and CDR2: KGHDR, SFDVKD. Trimming took 4 bases from V and 2 from J; bases not matched to a gene: 7. Broader study findings: In older individuals, TCR beta diversity per million T cells was lower, falling roughly linearly with age.

Turning to this clonotype: Its antigen is undetermined.

Primers used in a second PCR of about 7 to 12 cycles were a sample-barcoded 5' primer and a J-beta primer mix. Tagging of each cDNA molecule was performed by a template-switch adaptor with 12 random nucleotides. The yield of each sample was at least 2.5 million CDR3-containing paired-end reads. TCRdb called the 5' RACE reads again in MiXCR, with one record for every CDR3 protein. This sample yields some 710,000 distinct CDR3 sequences, of which about 46% are seen a single time; 18% belongs to the top ten. The genes are TRBV24-1 and TRBJ2-7, with 7 bases identical to TRBD1. This TCR was recovered from a man at least 80 years old in good health. The sample was blood. CDR3 residues: CATSESDRDPYEQYF. The DNA of the CDR3 is TGTGCCACCAGTGAATCCGACAGGGACCCCTACGAGCAGTACTTC.